This passage covers 23 T cell receptor beta chains from one sample sequenced in a study. Using its own MiXCR run on the reads, TCRdb lists one record per CDR3 protein. This sample has 900 to 1,400 distinct CDR3 sequences; around two fifths occur once, and the top ten carry less than 65%. Sample: CD8+ T cells (not recorded whether cultured). The receptors come from a male donor.

This clonotype is labeled medium-sized. The chain combines TRBV19 with TRBJ2-7; D perhaps matches TRBD2 (6 bases). V dropped 3 bases and J dropped 5 bases, with 11 bases sitting between them. The CDR3 runs 13 residues. Germline V CDR1 and CDR2: LNHDA, SQIVND (reference sequence). CDR3 amino acids: CASSMTSINEQYF. The CDR3 DNA reads as TGTGCCAGTAGTATGACTAGTATCAACGAGCAGTACTTC.

On this clonotype: This could be a read error, since a much larger clone is one nucleotide away. The chain carries TRBV5-6 and TRBJ2-1; tentative D call: TRBD2 (6 bases). Trimming took off 4 bases at V and 8 bases at J, with 16 bases between the two ends. Germline loops: CDR1 SGHDT, CDR2 YYEEEE. This CDR3 region has 14 residues. CDR3 amino acids: CASSRWGLNDEQFF. Written as DNA, the CDR3 is TGTGCCAGCAGCAGGTGGGGACTTAACGATGAGCAGTTCTTC.

On this clonotype: Relative to the germline gene, one junction end is altered; a read error may explain this. This sequence joins TRBV7-2 and TRBJ1-2, with 8 bases aligning to TRBD1. Germline values: CDR1 SGHTA, CDR2 FQGNSA. The CDR3 extends over 15 amino acids. CDR3 sequence reads: CARSFYPGGKYGYTF. The CDR3 nucleotides read TGTGCCCGCAGCTTTTACCCAGGGGGCAAGTATGGCTACACCTTC.

In regard to this clonotype: This may stem from a read error, because a much larger clone lies one nucleotide away. The chain employs TRBV19 and TRBJ2-1, with 9 bases aligning to TRBD2. Per the germline V gene, CDR1 is LNHDA and CDR2 is SQIVND (reference sequence). This CDR3 has 15 residues. The V segment lost 8 bases and the J segment 4 bases; nucleotides outside the gene matches: 9. The CDR3 is CASGFLAGLYNEQFF. In nucleotides, the CDR3 is TGTGCCAGTGGGTTCCTAGCGGGACTTTACAATGAGCAGTTCTTC.

In its sample, this clonotype is medium-sized. This rearrangement joins TRBV19 to TRBJ2-1; a possible D gene is TRBD2 (6 bases). The CDR3 spans 13 residues. Germline CDR1 is LNHDA and CDR2 is SQIVND (reference sequence). Trimming pared 3 bases from V and 6 bases from J, leaving 9 bases between. The CDR3 is CASSIVSGNEQFF. Written as DNA, the CDR3 is TGTGCCAGTAGTATTGTTAGCGGCAATGAGCAGTTCTTC.

This clonotype qualifies as medium-sized (0.01 to 0.1%). The J gene is TRBJ2-1, the V gene TRBV19; 11 bases match TRBD2. The CDR3 length is 15 residues. V shed 5 bases and J 7 bases; nucleotides not matched to a gene: 7. Per the germline V gene, CDR1 is LNHDA and CDR2 is SQIVND (reference sequence). The CDR3 DNA follows: TGTGCCAGTAGTTTAGCGGGAGGGCCAGGGAATGAGCAGTTCTTC. Amino acids: CASSLAGGPGNEQFF.

In the case of this clonotype: Given the absence of the conserved phenylalanine or tryptophan at the CDR3 end, a read error is likely. This rearrangement joins TRBV19 to TRBJ1-3; D remains unclear. The CDR3 has 13 amino acids. Between the trimmed V and J ends, which lost 4 bases and 5 bases, there was a span of 9 bases. Looked up from germline, CDR1 is LNHDA and CDR2 is SQIVND (reference sequence). The CDR3 DNA is TGTGCCAGTAGTACCAGGTCTAGAAACACCATATATCTT. Translating it yields CASSTRSRNTIYL.

This clonotype is categorized as medium-sized. The chain is built from TRBV19 and TRBJ2-7; D unclear. With 3 bases removed from V and 7 bases from J, the gap between germline ends came to 13 bases. Germline V gives CDR1 LNHDA, CDR2 SQIVND (reference sequence). The CDR3 is made up of 13 amino acids. CDR3 protein: CASSIRATWEQYF. CDR3 nucleotide sequence: TGTGCCAGTAGTATCCGGGCGACATGGGAGCAGTACTTC.

V is TRBV19 and J is TRBJ2-1, with 8 bases matching TRBD2. The V gene's germline CDR1 is LNHDA and CDR2 SQIVND (reference sequence). The CDR3 consists of 15 residues. The trim removed 5 bases at V and 7 bases at J, leaving 10 bases unmatched. The CDR3 is CASSPPAGGLNEQFF. In nucleotides, the CDR3 is TGTGCCAGTAGTCCCCCTGCGGGAGGTCTAAATGAGCAGTTCTTC.

The chain combines TRBV19 with TRBJ1-6; D is unresolved. Germline V CDR1 and CDR2: LNHDA, SQIVND (reference sequence). Between the trimmed V and J ends, which lost 8 bases and 18 bases, there was a span of 14 bases. The CDR3 spans 10 residues. CDR3 sequence: CASGYSPPHF. For the CDR3, the DNA is TGTGCCAGTGGGTATTCACCTCCCCACTTT.

This clonotype rates as medium-sized. The CDR3 spells CASSNSGRYNEQFF. The CDR3 DNA is TGTGCCAGTAGTAATAGCGGTCGGTACAATGAGCAGTTCTTC. V and J are TRBV19 and TRBJ2-1; D is possibly TRBD2 (6 bases). The V gene lost 4 bases and the J gene lost 4 bases, with 11 bases spanning the gap. Germline V gene lookup returns CDR1 LNHDA and CDR2 SQIVND (reference sequence). This CDR3 region has 14 residues.

On this clonotype itself: A much larger clone sits a single nucleotide away, making a read error possible. This chain joins TRBV19 and TRBJ2-1; TRBD2 matches 9 bases. CDR1 and CDR2 (germline): LNHDA, SQIVND (reference sequence). The CDR3 consists of 15 residues. DNA for the CDR3: TGTGCCAGTAGGTTCCTAGCGGGACTTTACAATGAGCGGTTCTTC. This sequence encodes CASRFLAGLYNERFF.

This clonotype was detected many times. The V and J genes are TRBV19 and TRBJ2-1; 9 bases are a match to TRBD2. Germline CDR1 reads LNHDA; CDR2 reads SQIVND (reference sequence). This CDR3 region has 15 residues. After removal of 5 bases from V and 4 bases from J, the junction contained 6 bases not matched to a gene. The CDR3 protein is CASSWLAGPYNEQFF. The DNA of the CDR3 is TGTGCCAGTAGTTGGCTAGCGGGACCTTACAATGAGCAGTTCTTC.

Details on this clonotype: This may arise from a read error, as a much more abundant clone is one base away. The J gene is TRBJ1-1, the V gene TRBV19; D uncertain. Germline CDR1 LNHDA, CDR2 SQIVND (reference sequence). Trimming removed 1 base from V and 8 bases from J, with 14 bases in between. The CDR3 has 14 amino acids. The CDR3 loop is CASSIVGGSEEAFF. Here the CDR3 DNA reads TGTGCCAGTAGTATAGTCGGCGGGTCGGAGGAAGCTTTCTTT.

V usage is TRBV19 and J usage is TRBJ2-1; D unresolved. The germline V gene encodes CDR1 LNHDA and CDR2 SQIVND (reference sequence). The CDR3 loop spans 15 amino acids. V dropped 1 base and J dropped 3 bases, with 10 bases sitting between them. The DNA of the CDR3 is TGTGCCAGTAGTATAGTTGGCGGAAACTACAATGAGCAGTTCTTC. The encoded protein is CASSIVGGNYNEQFF.

Comment on this clonotype: The germline gene is not matched at one end of the junction; a read error may be the cause. The J gene is TRBJ1-2, the V gene TRBV19; perhaps TRBD1 as D (5 bases). This CDR3 contains 12 residues. Germline V CDR1 and CDR2: LNHDA, SQIVND (reference sequence). The CDR3, as DNA: TGTGCCAGTAGTAGCGGGGCCTATGGCCACGCCTTC. It translates to CASSSGAYGHAF.

There are many counts of this clonotype. The chain employs TRBV20-1 and TRBJ2-1, with 7 bases identical to TRBD2. Germline trimming cut 5 bases from V and 5 bases from J; bases unmatched to any gene: 6. The CDR3 spans 13 residues. In germline, CDR1 is DFQATT, CDR2 SNEGSKA (reference sequence). The CDR3 nucleotides read TGCAGTGCTCGCGGGACTAATAACAATGAGCAGTTCTTC. Translated, it gives CSARGTNNNEQFF.

As concerns this clonotype: The CDR3 carries no conserved terminal phenylalanine or tryptophan, so it likely arises from a read error. The DNA is omitted, as the CDR3 cannot be located on it reliably, and the CDR3 follows TCRdb's listing. The chain couples TRBV19 to TRBJ1-2. The germline gives CDR1 LNHDA, CDR2 SQIVND (reference sequence). 13 amino acids form the CDR3, both terminal residues included. Here the CDR3 reads CASGINAEYGYIS.

This clonotype is medium-sized. The genes are TRBV19 and TRBJ1-1, with D unclear. The CDR3 is 13 amino acids. V was cut by 5 bases and J by 0 bases, with 7 bases left in between. The germline V gene has CDR1 LNHDA and CDR2 SQIVND (reference sequence). CDR3 DNA: TGTGCCAGTAGTTGGACCATGAACACTGAAGCTTTCTTT. Protein sequence: CASSWTMNTEAFF.

The genes are TRBV12-3 or TRBV12-4 and TRBJ2-7; D is unresolved. The length of the CDR3 is 13 residues. Trimming cost V 7 bases and J 6 bases, with 16 bases left between them. DNA for the CDR3: TGTGCCAGCACTCAGAGGATTGGGGTCGAGCAGTACTTC. Its translation is CASTQRIGVEQYF.

In regard to this clonotype: This may be a read error: a much more frequent sequence differs by one nucleotide. V usage is TRBV19 and J usage is TRBJ2-1, with D perhaps matching TRBD2 (5 bases). Germline V lookup: CDR1 LNHDA, CDR2 SQIVND (reference sequence). The CDR3 runs 15 residues. V was trimmed by 5 bases and J by 0 bases, leaving 11 bases between them. The CDR3 nucleotides are TGTGCCAGTAGTGCTTTGGGGAGCTCCTACAATGAGCAGTTCTTC. This gives the protein CASSALGSSYNEQFF.

This clonotype was observed a single time. Being one base from a much bigger clone, this may be a read error. This rearrangement joins TRBV19 to TRBJ2-7, with D uncertain. The CDR3 contains 13 residues. Per the germline V gene, CDR1 is LNHDA and CDR2 is SQIVND (reference sequence). Trimming removed 3 bases at V and 6 bases at J, with 12 bases between. The CDR3 sequence: CASSIRSSGEQYF. The CDR3 DNA sequence: TGTGCCAGTAGTATCCGTTCGTCAGGCGAGCAGTACTTC. Variable domain in full (rest from reference TRBV19 and TRBJ2-7): DGGITQSPKYLFRKEGQNVTLSCEQNLNHDAMYWYRQDPGQGLRLIYYSQIVNDFQKGDIAEGYSVSREKKESFPLTVTSAQKNPTAFYLCASSIRSSGEQYFGPGTRLTVT.

This clonotype has just one count. The final CDR3 position lacks the conserved phenylalanine or tryptophan, pointing to a likely read error. The chain recombines TRBV19 with TRBJ1-1; D remains unclear. The CDR3 is 13 residues long. With 5 bases removed from V and 2 bases from J, the gap between germline ends came to 9 bases. In germline, CDR1 is LNHDA, CDR2 SQIVND (reference sequence). The CDR3 sequence is CASSWAGNTEAFL. Here the CDR3 DNA reads TGTGCCAGTAGTTGGGCAGGCAACACTGAAGCTTTCCTT.